The subject of this entry is one T cell receptor (beta chain). Its matching antigen is unknown. A much bigger clone sits one base away, suggesting this may be a read error. This sample was included in a study of blood T cells in healthy people across ages. Study results and caveats: Per-million-T-cell TCR beta diversity fell roughly linearly with age. Across samples, TCR beta diversity tracked strongly with naive T cell percentage. Long-lived donors carried more naive CD4+ cells and greater diversity than aged donors.

Trimming pared 2 bases from V and 7 bases from J, leaving 15 bases between. CDR3 length: 14 amino acids. In germline, CDR1 is MGHRA, CDR2 YSYEKL. Through a sample-barcoded 5' primer and a J-beta primer mix, a second PCR was run for roughly 7 to 12 cycles. TCRdb analysed the 5' RACE reads with MiXCR anew, one entry per CDR3 protein. The sample lists hundreds of thousands of distinct CDR3 sequences, 45% to 60% occurring once. Material: blood. The receptor was isolated from a woman older than 75 in good health. This chain links TRBV4-1 with TRBJ2-7; weak D call: TRBD1 (6 bases). The CDR3 nucleotides are TGCGCCAGCAGCCAATGGGGGACACCCAATGAGCAGTACTTC. Translation gives CASSQWGTPNEQYF.